The sample holds many counts of the clone carrying this T cell receptor beta chain. Antigen: not known. The data belong to a study of shared clonotypes between healthy human individuals. About the research overall: Samples came from a couple of female and three male donors aged 18 to 49. General study findings and limits: Measured sharing among donors was expected to vary with sequencing depth.

Pooled CD45RO+ cells and CCR7-negative CD45RA+ TemRA cells made up CD8 memory. The CDR3 sequence is 15 residues long. CDR1 is SGHNT and CDR2 is YENEEA in the germline V gene. The V and J ends lost 2 bases and 5 bases, in that order; junction bases with no gene match: 8. Clones were read by immunoSEQ multiplex PCR, and TCRdb kept only the in-frame ones, dropping some. The data hold about 110,000 clones, with about 70% observed a single time. The clonotype was recovered from a woman aged 25 to 45 in good health. What was sequenced was memory CD8+ T cells sorted from blood. The subset: CD45RO+ cells pooled with CCR7-negative TemRA cells. The chain has TRBV11-3 and TRBJ2-7, with 8 bases fitting TRBD1. The CDR3 bases are TGTGCCAGCAGCTTAAGGGGGACAGGAGGAAACGAGCAGTACTTC. Translated, it gives CASSLRGTGGNEQYF.